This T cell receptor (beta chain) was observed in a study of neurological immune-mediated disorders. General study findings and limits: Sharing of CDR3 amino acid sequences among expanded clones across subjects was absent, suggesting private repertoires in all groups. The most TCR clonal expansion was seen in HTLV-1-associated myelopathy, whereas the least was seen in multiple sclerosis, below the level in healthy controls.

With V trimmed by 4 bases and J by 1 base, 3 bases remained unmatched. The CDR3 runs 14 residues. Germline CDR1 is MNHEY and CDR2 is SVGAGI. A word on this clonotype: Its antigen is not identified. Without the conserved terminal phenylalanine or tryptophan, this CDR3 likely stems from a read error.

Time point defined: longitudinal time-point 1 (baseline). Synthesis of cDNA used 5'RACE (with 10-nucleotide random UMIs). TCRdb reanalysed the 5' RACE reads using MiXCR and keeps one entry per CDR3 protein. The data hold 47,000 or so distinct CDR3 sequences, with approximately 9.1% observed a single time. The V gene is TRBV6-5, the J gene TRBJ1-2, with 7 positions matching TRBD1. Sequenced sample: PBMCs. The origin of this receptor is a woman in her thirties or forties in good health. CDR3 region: CASSLGTDNYGYTI. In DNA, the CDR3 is TGTGCCAGCAGTTTAGGGACAGATAACTATGGCTACACCATC.